The source of this T cell receptor beta chain is a study of blood T cell repertoires in COVID-19. Trimming took 1 base from V and 1 from J, leaving 7 bases between them. Germline CDR1 and CDR2: LNHDA and SQIVND (reference sequence). The CDR3 is made up of 14 amino acids. Sequenced by immunoSEQ multiplex PCR; TCRdb stores in-frame clones only, minus some. Of 160,000 or so clones in the sample, approximately 86% were seen once. This sequence joins TRBV19 and TRBJ1-1; D gene uncertain. This clonotype originated in a woman aged 60-75 years who had recovered from COVID-19. Sequencing was performed on peripheral blood. The CDR3 here is CASSIAGRNTEAFF. CDR3 DNA: TGTGCCAGTAGTATAGCGGGGAGGAACACTGAAGCTTTCTTT.